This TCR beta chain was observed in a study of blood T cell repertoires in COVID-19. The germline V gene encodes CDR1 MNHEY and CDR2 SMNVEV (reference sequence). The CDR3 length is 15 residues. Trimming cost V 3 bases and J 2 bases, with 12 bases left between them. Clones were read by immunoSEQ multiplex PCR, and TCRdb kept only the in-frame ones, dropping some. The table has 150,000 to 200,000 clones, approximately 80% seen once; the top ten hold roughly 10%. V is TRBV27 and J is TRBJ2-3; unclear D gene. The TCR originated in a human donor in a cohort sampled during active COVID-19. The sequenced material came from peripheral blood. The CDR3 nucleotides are TGTGCCAGCAGTTTGTCCCCAGATTTCACAGATACGCAGTATTTT. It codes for CASSLSPDFTDTQYF.